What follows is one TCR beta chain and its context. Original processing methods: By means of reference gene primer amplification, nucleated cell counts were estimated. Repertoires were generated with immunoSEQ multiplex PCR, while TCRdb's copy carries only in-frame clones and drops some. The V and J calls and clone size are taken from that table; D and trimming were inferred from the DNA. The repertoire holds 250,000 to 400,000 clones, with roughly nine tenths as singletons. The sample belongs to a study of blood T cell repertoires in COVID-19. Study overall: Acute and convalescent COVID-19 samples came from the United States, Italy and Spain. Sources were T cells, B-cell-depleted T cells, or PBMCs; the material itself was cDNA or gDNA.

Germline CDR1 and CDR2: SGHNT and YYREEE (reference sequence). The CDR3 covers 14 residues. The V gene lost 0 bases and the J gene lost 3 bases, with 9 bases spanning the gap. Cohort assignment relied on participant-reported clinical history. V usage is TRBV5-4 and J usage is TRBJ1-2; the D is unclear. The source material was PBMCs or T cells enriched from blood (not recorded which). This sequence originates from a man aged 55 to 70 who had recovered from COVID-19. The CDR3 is CASSLDQVHYGYTF. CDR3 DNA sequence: TGTGCCAGCAGCTTGGACCAGGTACACTATGGCTACACCTTC.